These 20 T cell receptor beta chains share one sample of origin, sequenced in a study of T cell responses to AZD1222 COVID-19 vaccine. Method: immunoSEQ multiplex PCR; TCRdb's copy keeps in-frame clones and lacks some. The sample has about 180,000 clones, 88% seen once. The specimen comprised peripheral blood, sampled 28 days after the second AZD1222 dose. These receptor sequences come from an adult who received the AZD1222 COVID-19 vaccine.

V gene TRBV4-2 combines with J gene TRBJ1-4, with TRBD1 as a possible D gene (5 bases). CDR1 and CDR2 (germline): LGHNA, YNFKEQ. The CDR3 runs 16 residues. V was pared by 3 bases and J by 4 bases, with 15 bases between. CDR3 nucleotide sequence: TGTGCCAGCAGCCAGGGCCCGGGGGATTATAATGAAAAACTGTTTTTT. Translated: CASSQGPGDYNEKLFF.

This clone was counted a few times. Germline and junction disagree at one end, which may indicate a read error. The chain combines TRBV2 with TRBJ2-7; 7 bases are a match to TRBD1. There are 13 residues in the CDR3. The germline V gene encodes CDR1 SNHLY and CDR2 FYNNEI. CDR3 amino acids: CASRLARDSPLSF. CDR3 sequence (DNA): TGTGCCAGCCGCCTTGCTCGGGACAGTCCTCTGTCCTTC.

There are a few counts of this clone. The V call is TRBV27, the J call TRBJ1-1; 11 nucleotides agree with TRBD1. The CDR3 is 16 amino acids. Germline V CDR1 and CDR2: MNHEY, SMNVEV (reference sequence). After removal of 0 bases from V and 6 bases from J, the junction contained 6 bases not matched to a gene. CDR3 sequence reads: CASSLSGTGGFSEAFF. Written as DNA, the CDR3 is TGTGCCAGCAGTTTATCCGGGACAGGGGGATTTTCTGAAGCTTTCTTT.

This chain connects TRBV7-2 to TRBJ1-2, with 9 bases matching TRBD1. The germline gives CDR1 SGHTA, CDR2 FQGNSA. V shed 5 bases and J 4 bases; nucleotides not matched to a gene: 8. CDR3 size: 15 residues. CDR3 loop: CASSQGTGSFYGYTF. DNA of the CDR3: TGTGCCAGCAGCCAAGGGACAGGGTCCTTCTATGGCTACACCTTC. Supplemented by reference TRBV7-2 and TRBJ1-2, the full variable domain reads GAGVSQSPSNKVTEKGKDVELRCDPISGHTALYWYRQSLGQGLEFLIYFQGNSAPDKSGLPSDRFSAERTGGSVSTLTIQRTQQEDSAVYLCASSQGTGSFYGYTFGSGTRLTVV.

This clone was counted a single time. The chain links TRBV9 to TRBJ2-2, with a tentative D call TRBD1 (6 bases). The V end lost 1 base, the J end lost 5 bases, and 15 bases lay between the germline ends. The length of the CDR3 is 16 residues. Germline lookup yields CDR1 SGDLS and CDR2 YYNGEE. This chain's CDR3 is CASSVSQRTATGELFF. In DNA form, the CDR3 reads TGTGCCAGCAGCGTAAGCCAGCGGACAGCTACCGGGGAGCTGTTTTTT.

The chain has TRBV11-2 and TRBJ1-4; D is unresolved. V dropped 1 base and J dropped 2 bases, with 17 bases sitting between them. The germline V gene encodes CDR1 SGHAT and CDR2 FQNNGV. The CDR3 length is 18 residues. The CDR3 loop reads CASSLAGSTVTTNEKLFF. CDR3 in DNA: TGTGCCAGCAGCTTAGCCGGGTCTACGGTTACGACTAATGAAAAACTGTTTTTT.

This sequence joins TRBV21-1 and TRBJ2-1; TRBD2 was called by the table and not checked on the DNA. TRBV21-1 is assigned pseudogene status. The CDR3 runs to 15 residues. The CDR3 sequence is CASSKESAGGIEQFF. CDR3 sequence (DNA): TGTGCCAGCAGCAAAGAGTCGGCGGGAGGGATTGAGCAGTTCTTC.

A few counts support this clone. This chain links TRBV10-3 with TRBJ1-1; D is ambiguous. The ends were cut back, 7 bases at V and 0 bases at J, with 12 bases in the middle. Germline CDR1 ENHRY, CDR2 SYGVKD. The CDR3 loop spans 14 amino acids. The CDR3 protein is CAINTGLMNTEAFF. The CDR3 nucleotides are TGTGCCATCAATACTGGACTGATGAACACTGAAGCTTTCTTT.

A single count supports this clone. The chain recombines TRBV13 with TRBJ2-1; maybe TRBD2 (7 bases). Looked up from germline, CDR1 is PRHDT and CDR2 is FYEKMQ (reference sequence). CDR3 size: 16 residues. Trimming removed 1 base from V and 6 bases from J, with 16 bases in between. CDR3 nucleotide sequence: TGTGCCAGCAGCTTAGCTGCCGGGGGGCCACCCAATGAGCAGTTCTTC. It is translated as CASSLAAGGPPNEQFF.

This sequence joins TRBV3-1 (or the pseudogene TRBV3-2) and TRBJ2-4; no definite D call. Trimming left V 3 bases short and J 6 bases short, with 6 bases between. CDR3 length equals 12 residues. Germline-derived CDR1 and CDR2 are LGHDT and YNNKEL (reference sequence). CDR3 in DNA: TGTGCCAGCAGCCAGGGTGTAAACATTCAGTACTTC. This codes for CASSQGVNIQYF.

The CDR3 nucleotides are TGTGCCACCCAAAACGGGGGCCCCGAGGGCGCCGGGGAGCTGTTTTTT. The encoded protein is CATQNGGPEGAGELFF. This chain links TRBV24-1 with TRBJ2-2; D assignment may be TRBD1 or TRBD2 (6 bases each). CDR1 and CDR2 from the germline V gene are KGHDR and SFDVKD. The CDR3 runs to 16 residues. Between the trimmed V and J ends, which lost 9 bases and 6 bases, there was a span of 22 bases.

The V and J genes are TRBV6-5 and TRBJ1-1; 7 nucleotides match TRBD1. Germline lookup yields CDR1 MNHEY and CDR2 SVGAGI. The CDR3 totals 14 residues. The V segment lost 4 bases and the J segment 2 bases; nucleotides outside the gene matches: 4. CDR3 DNA sequence: TGTGCCAGCAGTTTCCAAGGGGGCAACACTGAAGCTTTCTTT. Translated, it gives CASSFQGGNTEAFF.

This chain joins TRBV29-1 and TRBJ1-4; tentative D call: TRBD1 (5 bases). CDR1 and CDR2 from the germline V gene are SQVTM and ANQGSEA. The CDR3 extends over 14 amino acids. V lost 7 bases and J 10 bases, leaving 22 bases between the germline ends. CDR3: CSARDGQVRGKLFF. The CDR3, as DNA: TGCAGCGCCCGGGACGGTCAGGTTAGGGGAAAACTGTTTTTT.

For the CDR3, the DNA is TGTGCCAGCAGCTTATCTTTAGACACCGGGGAGCTGTTTTTT. Encoded protein: CASSLSLDTGELFF. The chain carries TRBV7-3 and TRBJ2-2, with unresolved D. This CDR3 has 14 amino acids. Trimming took off 2 bases at V and 3 bases at J, with 7 bases between the two ends. Germline CDR1 is SGHTA and CDR2 is FQGTGA.

The gene calls are TRBV30 and TRBJ1-2; D ambiguous. Between the trimmed V and J ends, which lost 2 bases and 4 bases, there was a span of 8 bases. Germline V lookup: CDR1 GTSNPN, CDR2 SVGIG (reference sequence). This CDR3 has 12 residues. This CDR3 reads CAWSIPSYGYTF. The CDR3 DNA reads TGTGCCTGGAGTATCCCAAGCTATGGCTACACCTTC.

The chain employs TRBV24-1 and TRBJ1-5, with 8 bases lining up with TRBD1. Per the germline V gene, CDR1 is KGHDR and CDR2 is SFDVKD. The CDR3 is made up of 16 amino acids. The trim removed 7 bases at V and 1 base at J, leaving 8 bases unmatched. Here the CDR3 DNA reads TGTGCCACCAGGACGGGCAGGGGGCAAAGCAATCAGCCCCAGCATTTT. Residues: CATRTGRGQSNQPQHF.

The chain carries TRBV19 and TRBJ1-1; a possible D gene is TRBD1 (6 bases). Germline CDR1 is LNHDA and CDR2 is SQIVND (reference sequence). The CDR3 contains 14 residues. The germline V and J ends were trimmed by 7 bases and 4 bases, with 16 bases remaining between them. CDR3 sequence: CASTSRGDGTEAFF. CDR3 coding DNA: TGTGCCAGTACCTCGAGGGGGGACGGCACTGAAGCTTTCTTT.

J is TRBJ2-5 and V is TRBV3-1 (or the pseudogene TRBV3-2); D is uncertain. The V end was cut by 7 bases, the J end by 4 bases, with 13 bases between. The V gene's germline CDR1 is LGHDT and CDR2 YNNKEL (reference sequence). There are 13 residues in the CDR3. The CDR3 DNA follows: TGTGCCAGCACCCCGGTCTGGGGAGAGACCCAGTACTTC. Translating gives CASTPVWGETQYF.

This chain uses TRBV7-2 with TRBJ2-1; D gene ambiguous. Germline CDR1 is SGHTA and CDR2 is FQGNSA. V lost 5 bases to trimming and J lost 5 bases, with 7 bases between them. The CDR3 runs 12 residues. CDR3 in amino acids: CASSHPDNEQFF. As DNA, the CDR3 is TGTGCCAGCAGCCACCCCGACAATGAGCAGTTCTTC.

The chain has TRBV19 and TRBJ1-4; D gene uncertain. CDR1 and CDR2 from the germline V gene are LNHDA and SQIVND (reference sequence). The V gene lost 6 bases and the J gene lost 5 bases, with 16 bases spanning the gap. The CDR3 runs 15 residues. CDR3 nucleotides: TGTGCCAGTAGGACATCCAGGAGTTCCAATGAAAAACTGTTTTTT. It codes for CASRTSRSSNEKLFF.